These T cell receptor beta chains were read from a single sample in a study of T cell responses to AZD1222 COVID-19 vaccine. This table comes from immunoSEQ multiplex PCR, and its TCRdb copy is limited to in-frame clones, with some not included. Of 65,000 to 95,000 clones listed, around 80% were seen once; the top ten hold under 25%. Sequenced material: peripheral blood, taken on day 0 of AZD1222 vaccination. Every receptor here comes from an adult in good health. Each CDR3 is given with its conserved first and last residue. A D gene is named only where the DNA matches it firmly. Clone size is stated in some rows and not others, as once, few, many or a class when expanded.

v_gene: TRBV4-1; abundance: NA; d_gene: TRBD2; j_gene: TRBJ2-2; CDR3nt: TGCGCCAGCAGCCAGGCTAGCGGGACCACCGGGGAGCTGTTTTTT; CDR3aa: CASSQASGTTGELFF
v_gene: TRBV5-8; abundance: NA; d_gene: NA; j_gene: TRBJ2-1; CDR3nt: TGTGCCAGCAGCTTGGAAGGGGGCTACAATGAGCAGTTCTTC; CDR3aa: CASSLEGGYNEQFF
v_gene: TRBV5-1; abundance: NA; d_gene: TRBD2; j_gene: TRBJ2-3; CDR3nt: TGCGCCAGCAGTAGCGGGGGCACAGATACGCAGTATTTT; CDR3aa: CASSSGGTDTQYF
v_gene: TRBV2; abundance: NA; d_gene: TRBD1; j_gene: TRBJ1-1; CDR3nt: TGTGCCAGCGAAAAACAGGGGGGCACCACTGAAGCTTTCTTT; CDR3aa: CASEKQGGTTEAFF
v_gene: TRBV7-8; abundance: NA; d_gene: NA; j_gene: TRBJ1-2; CDR3nt: TGTGCCAGCAGCTCCGGCGGGGGGAGAGATGGCTATGGCTACACCTTC; CDR3aa: CASSSGGGRDGYGYTF
v_gene: TRBV4-2; abundance: NA; d_gene: NA; j_gene: TRBJ1-1; CDR3nt: TGTGCCAGCAGCCAGAGGGCACAGAACACTGAAGCTTTCTTT; CDR3aa: CASSQRAQNTEAFF
v_gene: TRBV12-3/TRBV12-4; abundance: NA; d_gene: NA; j_gene: TRBJ1-5; CDR3nt: TGTGCCAGCAGTTTATGGGATCAGCCCCAGCATTTT; CDR3aa: CASSLWDQPQHF
v_gene: TRBV4-1; abundance: NA; d_gene: NA; j_gene: TRBJ1-2; CDR3nt: TGCGCCAGCAGCCAAGGTCCAGGGGATCTTGGCTATGGCTACACCTTC; CDR3aa: CASSQGPGDLGYGYTF
v_gene: TRBV7-9; abundance: few; d_gene: NA; j_gene: TRBJ1-4; CDR3nt: TGTGCCAGCAGCTTAGTCGGGAATCCGGCTGAAAAACTGTTTTTT; CDR3aa: CASSLVGNPAEKLFF
v_gene: TRBV3-1/TRBV3-2; abundance: few; d_gene: NA; j_gene: TRBJ2-7; CDR3nt: TGTGCCAGCAGCCAAGGATCGCAGGGAATAAGGGAGCAGTACTTC; CDR3aa: CASSQGSQGIREQYF